The rows below give T cell receptor beta chains drawn from one sample of a study of blood T cell repertoires in COVID-19. Libraries were prepared by immunoSEQ multiplex PCR; TCRdb keeps only in-frame clonotypes and omits some of them. The sample lists 130,000 to 150,000 clones, approximately 85% occurring once. The sample was peripheral blood. The source is a woman aged 60-75 years with COVID-19, enrolled during active disease. The CDR3 runs from the conserved cysteine through the conserved F or W. Only part of the rows carry a size: once, few, many, or a class if the clone is expanded.

abundance,j_gene,v_gene,CDR3aa
.,TRBJ2-1,TRBV7-9,CAGAAGYNEQFF
.,TRBJ1-2,TRBV5-4,CASSSTLRHDSGANYGYTF
.,TRBJ2-7,TRBV5-4,CASTPRPGSVSSYEQYF
.,TRBJ1-2,TRBV3-1/TRBV3-2,CASSQDGRRYGYTF
.,TRBJ1-2,TRBV7-2,CASSLARGQGDYGYTF
once,TRBJ2-3,TRBV10-3,CAISLAGDTDTQYF
.,TRBJ1-2,TRBV5-1,CASSLADRGAGGYTF
.,TRBJ2-3,TRBV9,CASSVGGSTSTDTQYF
.,TRBJ1-5,TRBV10-1,CASSDRGNQPQHF
.,TRBJ2-5,TRBV23-1,CASIGLAGGETQYF
.,TRBJ2-2,TRBV24-1,CATSDSADRGSGELFF
.,TRBJ1-2,TRBV18,CASSQVDRVMVGYTF
.,TRBJ2-1,TRBV7-3,CASSFSFGRGADEQFF
.,TRBJ1-2,TRBV19,CASSPGGYGYTF
few,TRBJ1-1,TRBV7-9,CASGPEAFF
.,TRBJ2-2,TRBV15,CATSRVVSTGELFF
.,TRBJ1-2,TRBV3-1/TRBV3-2,CASSQDVGAAPSYGYTF
.,TRBJ1-2,TRBV28,CASSSPQVGYTF
once,TRBJ2-3,TRBV7-3,CASSQTPGRILDTQYF
.,TRBJ2-5,TRBV10-3,CATSDRSETQYF
.,TRBJ1-1,TRBV2,CASSKAGRGAEAFF
.,TRBJ2-5,TRBV7-8,CASSILLGLQETQYF
.,TRBJ1-2,TRBV3-1/TRBV3-2,CASSPRGSDYGYTF
.,TRBJ1-5,TRBV4-1,CASSQERWNQPQHF
.,TRBJ1-3,TRBV6-5,CASSRYRGLGDTIYF
once,TRBJ2-7,TRBV10-3,CAITSSGGRSVYEQYF
.,TRBJ2-4,TRBV3-1/TRBV3-2,CASSPTSGEPIFKNIQYF
.,TRBJ2-3,TRBV10-2,CASSEGLAGGFVTDTQYF
.,TRBJ1-2,TRBV6-5,CASSSDRVIYTF